The clone carrying this T cell receptor (beta chain) showed up just once. Antigen: not known. V lost 2 bases and J lost 1, with 9 bases in between. The germline CDR1 and CDR2 sequences are MNHEY and SMNVEV (reference sequence). The CDR3 runs to 16 residues. TCR beta rearrangements were amplified from peripheral blood genomic DNA. The data were taken from a study of T cell repertoires in aging, cancer and after chemotherapy. On the study more broadly: Clear clonal overlap appeared across healthy donor samples taken over several months to years. Study-level points and caveats: In each cancer cohort, median generation probability increased across chemotherapy, suggesting thymic output rebounded. Healthy donors lost TCR diversity with age mainly through richness, cancer patients through richness and evenness.

Multiplex touch-down PCR with TRB-A/B primers amplified rearranged V-D-J TRB sequences. TCRdb redid the calling of the multiplex PCR reads with MiXCR, one entry per CDR3 protein. The table shows about 10,000 distinct CDR3 sequences, with about 40% occurring only once. The sequence came from a human donor in good health. The J gene is TRBJ2-6, the V gene TRBV27, with D unclear. Sequencing was performed on blood. The CDR3 nucleotides read TGTGCCAGCAGTTTAAGTTACGTTTCTGGGGCCAACGTCCTGACTTTC. Translated: CASSLSYVSGANVLTF.